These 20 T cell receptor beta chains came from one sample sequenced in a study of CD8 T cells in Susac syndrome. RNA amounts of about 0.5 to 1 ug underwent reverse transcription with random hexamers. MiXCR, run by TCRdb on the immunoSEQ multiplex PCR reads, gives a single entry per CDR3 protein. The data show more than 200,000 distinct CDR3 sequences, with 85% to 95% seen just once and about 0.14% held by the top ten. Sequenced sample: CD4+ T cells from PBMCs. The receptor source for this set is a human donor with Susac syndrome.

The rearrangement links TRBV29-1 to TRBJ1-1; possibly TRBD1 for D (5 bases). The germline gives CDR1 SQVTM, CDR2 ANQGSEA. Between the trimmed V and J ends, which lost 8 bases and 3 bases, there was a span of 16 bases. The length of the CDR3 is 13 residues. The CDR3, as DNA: TGCAGCTTTCTAAGGGGTTTGGACACTGAAGCTTTCTTT. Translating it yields CSFLRGLDTEAFF.

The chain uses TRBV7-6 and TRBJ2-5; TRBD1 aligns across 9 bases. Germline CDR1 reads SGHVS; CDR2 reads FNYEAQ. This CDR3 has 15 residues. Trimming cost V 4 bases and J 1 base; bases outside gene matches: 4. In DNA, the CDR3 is TGTGCCAGCAGCTCTAACAGGGGGCCCCAAGAGACCCAGTACTTC. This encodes CASSSNRGPQETQYF.

CDR3 residues: CSVGQGRMEEPQHF. CDR3 nucleotides: TGCAGCGTGGGACAGGGTCGTATGGAGGAGCCCCAGCATTTT. The rearrangement uses TRBV29-1 and TRBJ1-5; 9 bases are a match to TRBD1. Germline V gene sequence: CDR1 SQVTM, CDR2 ANQGSEA. The CDR3 spans 14 residues. J was trimmed by 8 bases and V by 6 bases; bases with no gene match: 11.

The DNA of the CDR3 is TGTGCCAGCAGGCCCACAGGGGTAGATACGCAGTATTTT. This encodes CASRPTGVDTQYF. V gene TRBV12-3 or TRBV12-4 combines with J gene TRBJ2-3; TRBD1 matches 7 bases. The CDR3 spans 13 residues. Germline trimming cut 6 bases from V and 5 bases from J; bases unmatched to any gene: 5.

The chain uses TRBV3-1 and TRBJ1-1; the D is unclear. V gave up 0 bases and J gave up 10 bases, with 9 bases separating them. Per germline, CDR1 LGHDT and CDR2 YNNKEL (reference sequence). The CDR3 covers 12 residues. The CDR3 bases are TGTGCCAGCAGCCAAGAAGATTACGTAGCTTTCTTT. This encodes CASSQEDYVAFF.

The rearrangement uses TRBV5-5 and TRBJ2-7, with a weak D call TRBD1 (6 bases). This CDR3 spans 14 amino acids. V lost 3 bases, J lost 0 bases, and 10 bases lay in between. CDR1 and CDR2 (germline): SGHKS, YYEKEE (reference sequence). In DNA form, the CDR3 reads TGTGCCAGCAGCTGGTCGACAGGCTCCTACGAGCAGTACTTC. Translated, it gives CASSWSTGSYEQYF.

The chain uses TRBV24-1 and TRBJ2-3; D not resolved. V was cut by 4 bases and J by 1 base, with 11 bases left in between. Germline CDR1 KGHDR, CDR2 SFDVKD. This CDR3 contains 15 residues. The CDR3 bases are TGTGCCACCAGTGACCGGATTAGTCGCACAGATACGCAGTATTTT. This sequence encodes CATSDRISRTDTQYF.

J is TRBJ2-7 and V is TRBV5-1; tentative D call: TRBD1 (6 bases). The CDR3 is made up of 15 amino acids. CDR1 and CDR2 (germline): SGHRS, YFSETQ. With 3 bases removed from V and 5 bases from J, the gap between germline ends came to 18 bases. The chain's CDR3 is CASSYSGTSLNEQYF. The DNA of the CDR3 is TGCGCCAGCAGCTACTCAGGGACATCCCTCAACGAGCAGTACTTC.

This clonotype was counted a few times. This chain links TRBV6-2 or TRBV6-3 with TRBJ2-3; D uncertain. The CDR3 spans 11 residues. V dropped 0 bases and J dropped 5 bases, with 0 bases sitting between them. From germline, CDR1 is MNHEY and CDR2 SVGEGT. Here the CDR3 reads CASSYSDTQYF. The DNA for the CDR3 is TGTGCCAGCAGTTACTCAGATACGCAGTATTTT.

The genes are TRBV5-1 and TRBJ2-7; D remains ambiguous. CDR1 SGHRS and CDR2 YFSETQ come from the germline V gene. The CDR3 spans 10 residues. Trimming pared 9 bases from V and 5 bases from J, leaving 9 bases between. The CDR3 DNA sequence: TGCGCCATCAAGAACGACGAGCAGTACTTC. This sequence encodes CAIKNDEQYF.

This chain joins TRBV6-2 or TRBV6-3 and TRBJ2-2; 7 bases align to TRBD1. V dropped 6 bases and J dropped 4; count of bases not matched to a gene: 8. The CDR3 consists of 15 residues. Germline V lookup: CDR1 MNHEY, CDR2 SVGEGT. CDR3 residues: CASSPDRESTGELFF. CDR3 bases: TGTGCCAGCAGCCCTGACAGGGAGAGCACCGGGGAGCTGTTTTTT.

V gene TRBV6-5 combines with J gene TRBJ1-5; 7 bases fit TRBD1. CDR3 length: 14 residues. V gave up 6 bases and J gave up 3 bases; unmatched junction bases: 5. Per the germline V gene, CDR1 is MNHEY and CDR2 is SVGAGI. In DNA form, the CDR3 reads TGTGCCAGCAGGCGGGACAGCTCCAATCAGCCCCAGCATTTT. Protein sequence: CASRRDSSNQPQHF.

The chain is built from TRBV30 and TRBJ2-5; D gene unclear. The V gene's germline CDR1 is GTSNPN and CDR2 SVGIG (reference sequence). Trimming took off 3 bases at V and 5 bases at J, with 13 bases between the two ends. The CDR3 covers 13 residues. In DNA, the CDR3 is TGTGCCTGGAGGTCGAAGGGTTCGGAGACCCAGTACTTC. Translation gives CAWRSKGSETQYF.

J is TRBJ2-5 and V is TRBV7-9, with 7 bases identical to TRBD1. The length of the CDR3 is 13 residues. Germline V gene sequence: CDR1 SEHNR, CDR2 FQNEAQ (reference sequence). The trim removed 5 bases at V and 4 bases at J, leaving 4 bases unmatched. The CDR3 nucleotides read TGTGCCAGCAGCCAGACAGGGATAGAGACCCAGTACTTC. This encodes CASSQTGIETQYF.

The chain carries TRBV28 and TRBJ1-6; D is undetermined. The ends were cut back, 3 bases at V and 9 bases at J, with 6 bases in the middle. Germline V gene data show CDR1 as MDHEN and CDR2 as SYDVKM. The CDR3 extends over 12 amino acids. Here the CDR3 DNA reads TGTGCCAGCAGTTTGAAGGGTTCACCCCTCCACTTT. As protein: CASSLKGSPLHF.

This CDR3 is CASSLTGGAGEAFF. As DNA, the CDR3 is TGTGCCAGCAGTCTCACAGGGGGCGCCGGTGAAGCTTTCTTT. The chain carries TRBV6-6 and TRBJ1-1, with TRBD1 matching over 9 bases. The CDR3 loop spans 14 amino acids. Germline loops: CDR1 MNHNY, CDR2 SVGAGI (reference sequence). With 5 bases clipped from V and 7 bases from J, the junction kept 8 bases outside the gene matches.

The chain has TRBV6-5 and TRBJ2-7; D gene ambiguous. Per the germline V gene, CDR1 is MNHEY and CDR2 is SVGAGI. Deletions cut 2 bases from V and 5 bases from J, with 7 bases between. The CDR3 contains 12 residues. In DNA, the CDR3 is TGTGCCAGCAGTTACGCCACGAACGAGCAGTACTTC. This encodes CASSYATNEQYF.

The CDR3 DNA sequence: TGCAGTGCTAGAGCGACAGCCCAGGGGACCCAGTACTTC. It yields the protein CSARATAQGTQYF. V is TRBV20-1 and J is TRBJ2-5, with D tentatively TRBD1 (5 bases). Trimming removed 1 base at V and 7 bases at J, with 13 bases between. Germline CDR1 and CDR2: DFQATT and SNEGSKA (reference sequence). The CDR3 is 13 residues long.

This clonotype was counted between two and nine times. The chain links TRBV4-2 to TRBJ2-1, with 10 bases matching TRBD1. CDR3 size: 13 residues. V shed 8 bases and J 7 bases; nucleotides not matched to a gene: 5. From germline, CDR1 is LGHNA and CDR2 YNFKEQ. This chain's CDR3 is CASRDRGGNEQFF. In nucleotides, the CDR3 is TGTGCCAGCCGGGACAGGGGAGGGAATGAGCAGTTCTTC.

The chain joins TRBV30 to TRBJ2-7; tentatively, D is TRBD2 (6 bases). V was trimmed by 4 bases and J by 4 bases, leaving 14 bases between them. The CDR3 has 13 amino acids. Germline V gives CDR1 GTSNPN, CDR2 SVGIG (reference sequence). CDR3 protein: CAWNGGFVYEQYF. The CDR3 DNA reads TGTGCCTGGAACGGGGGATTTGTGTACGAGCAGTACTTC.